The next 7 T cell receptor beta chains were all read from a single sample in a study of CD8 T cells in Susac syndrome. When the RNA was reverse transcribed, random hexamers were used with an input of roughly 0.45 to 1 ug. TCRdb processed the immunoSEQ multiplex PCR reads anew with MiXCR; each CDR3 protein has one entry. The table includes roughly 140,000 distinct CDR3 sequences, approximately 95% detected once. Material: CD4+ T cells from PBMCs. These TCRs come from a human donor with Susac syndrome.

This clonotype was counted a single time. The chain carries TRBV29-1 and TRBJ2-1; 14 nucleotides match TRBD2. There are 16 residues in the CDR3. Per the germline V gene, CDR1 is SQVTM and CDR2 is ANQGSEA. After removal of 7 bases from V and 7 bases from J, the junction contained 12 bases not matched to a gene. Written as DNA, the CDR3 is TGCAGCGCCGCCCAGACTAGCGGGGGGGCGGGTAATGAGCAGTTCTTC. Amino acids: CSAAQTSGGAGNEQFF.

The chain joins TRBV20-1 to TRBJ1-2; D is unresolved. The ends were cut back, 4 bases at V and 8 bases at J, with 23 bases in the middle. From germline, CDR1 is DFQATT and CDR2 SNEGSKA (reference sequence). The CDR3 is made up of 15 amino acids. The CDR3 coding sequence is TGCAGTGCTAAGCCCTCCTCAATCCTGCTATGGGGCTACACCTTC. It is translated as CSAKPSSILLWGYTF.

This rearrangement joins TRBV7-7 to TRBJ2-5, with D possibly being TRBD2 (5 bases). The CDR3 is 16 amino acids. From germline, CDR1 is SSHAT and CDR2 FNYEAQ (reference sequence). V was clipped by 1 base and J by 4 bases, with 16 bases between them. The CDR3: CASSLGSTGGLETQYF. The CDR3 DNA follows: TGTGCCAGCAGCTTAGGGTCTACGGGTGGACTAGAGACCCAGTACTTC.

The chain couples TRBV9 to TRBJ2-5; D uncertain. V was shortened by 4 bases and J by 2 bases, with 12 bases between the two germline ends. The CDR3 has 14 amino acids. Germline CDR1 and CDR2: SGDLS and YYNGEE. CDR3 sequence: CASSPLGLQETQYF. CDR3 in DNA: TGTGCCAGCAGCCCCCTCGGGCTACAAGAGACCCAGTACTTC.

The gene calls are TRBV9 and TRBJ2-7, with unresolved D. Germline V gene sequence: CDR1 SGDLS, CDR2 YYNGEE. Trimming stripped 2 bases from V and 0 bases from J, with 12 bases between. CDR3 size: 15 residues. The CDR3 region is CASSVGTASSYEQYF. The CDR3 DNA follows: TGTGCCAGCAGCGTTGGAACCGCGAGCTCCTACGAGCAGTACTTC.

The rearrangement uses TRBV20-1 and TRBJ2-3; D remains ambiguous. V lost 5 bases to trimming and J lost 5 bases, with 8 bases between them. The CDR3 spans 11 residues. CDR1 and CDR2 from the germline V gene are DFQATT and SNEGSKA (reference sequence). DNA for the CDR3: TGCAGTGCTGGCCCCGTAGATACGCAGTATTTT. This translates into CSAGPVDTQYF.

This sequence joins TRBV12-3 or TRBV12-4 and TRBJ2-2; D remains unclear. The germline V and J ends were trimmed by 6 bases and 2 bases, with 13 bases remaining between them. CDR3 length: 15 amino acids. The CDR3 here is CASSSVPVNTGELFF. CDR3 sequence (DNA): TGTGCCAGCAGCTCCGTCCCCGTAAACACCGGGGAGCTGTTTTTT.